The rows below give T cell receptor beta chains drawn from one sample of a study of cytomegalovirus exposure and HLA in healthy donors. Measured with immunoSEQ multiplex PCR; TCRdb has only the in-frame clones, and not every one. The sample records approximately 160,000 clones, roughly 80% being singletons. The sequenced sample consisted of PBMCs. These receptors came from a male donor in good health and CMV-seronegative. Both conserved end residues are part of each CDR3. D genes are given only for firm matches. Not all rows give a size; the values are once, few, many and, for expanded clones, a class.

j_call d_call clone_size v_call cdr3_aa cdr3_nt
TRBJ1-2 TRBD1 few TRBV28 CASSLSDRGSPNYGYTF TGTGCCAGCAGTTTATCGGACAGGGGGTCTCCTAACTATGGCTACACCTTC
TRBJ2-5 - - TRBV5-1 CASSSGQETQYF TGCGCCAGCAGCTCGGGGCAAGAGACCCAGTACTTC
TRBJ2-7 TRBD1 - TRBV10-1 CASTTTGSSYEQYF TGCGCCAGCACGACGACAGGGAGCTCCTACGAGCAGTACTTC
TRBJ2-1 - once TRBV5-1 CASSPRQVHNEQFF TGCGCCAGCAGCCCAAGACAGGTCCACAATGAGCAGTTCTTC
TRBJ2-3 TRBD2 - TRBV4-3 CASSQEYSGGTDTQYF TGCGCCAGCAGCCAAGAGTACAGCGGGGGCACAGATACGCAGTATTTT
TRBJ1-6 TRBD1 - TRBV4-1 CASSQDRLRDSNSPLHF TGCGCCAGCAGCCAAGACCGGCTCCGGGACAGTAATTCACCCCTCCACTTT
TRBJ2-5 TRBD1 - TRBV14 CASSKLTGGWETQYF TGTGCCAGCAGCAAACTGACAGGGGGCTGGGAGACCCAGTACTTC
TRBJ2-3 - - TRBV27 CASSLYGGVTTDTQYF TGTGCCAGCAGTTTATACGGCGGGGTGACCACAGATACGCAGTATTTT
TRBJ1-1 TRBD1 - TRBV5-1 CASSLGGREAFF TGCGCCAGCAGCTTAGGGGGCCGTGAAGCTTTCTTT
TRBJ1-2 - - TRBV19 CASSMDSLYGYTF TGTGCCAGTAGTATGGACAGTCTCTATGGCTACACCTTC
TRBJ1-2 - - TRBV19 CASRTSSGTENSGYTF TGTGCCAGTAGAACCTCCTCGGGTACGGAGAACTCTGGCTACACCTTC
TRBJ1-2 - - TRBV6-1 CASSLGGTPNYGYTF TGTGCCAGCAGTCTGGGGGGGACCCCTAACTATGGCTACACCTTC
TRBJ2-2 - - TRBV13 CASTPLLGASGELFF TGTGCCAGCACACCCCTGCTGGGGGCATCCGGGGAGCTGTTTTTT
TRBJ1-1 - - TRBV2 CASSEALRTRAFF TGTGCCAGCAGTGAAGCGCTACGGACTCGAGCTTTCTTT
TRBJ1-4 - few TRBV19 CASTGGGTEKLFF TGTGCCAGTACGGGAGGGGGGACTGAAAAACTGTTTTTT
TRBJ2-3 TRBD2 - TRBV6-4 CASSEDSGKGTDTQYF TGTGCCAGCAGTGAGGATAGCGGGAAGGGCACAGATACGCAGTATTTT
TRBJ2-1 TRBD2 once TRBV5-6 CASSSPGGLGNEQFF TGTGCCAGCAGCTCCCCGGGGGGTTTGGGGAATGAGCAGTTCTTC
TRBJ2-1 - once TRBV9 CASSVAAGWRNEQFF TGTGCCAGCAGCGTAGCGGCGGGGTGGCGCAATGAGCAGTTCTTC
TRBJ2-7 TRBD1 - TRBV5-4 CASSSDRGLEQYF TGTGCCAGCAGCAGCGACAGGGGTCTCGAGCAGTACTTC
TRBJ2-1 - - TRBV11-2 CASSLVSGSPSYNEQFF TGTGCCAGCAGCTTAGTATCCGGGAGTCCCTCCTACAATGAGCAGTTCTTC
TRBJ1-1 - - TRBV18 CASSPRQNTEAFF TGTGCCAGCTCACCAAGACAGAACACTGAAGCTTTCTTT
TRBJ2-7 TRBD1 - TRBV11-2 CASSLGTGLYEQYF TGTGCCAGCAGCTTAGGGACAGGGTTGTACGAGCAGTACTTC
TRBJ2-1 TRBD1 - TRBV5-1 CASSLGQGNNEQFF TGCGCCAGCAGCTTGGGACAGGGAAACAATGAGCAGTTCTTC
TRBJ2-2 TRBD1 once TRBV14 CASSRGTGITGELFF TGTGCCAGCAGCCGGGGGACAGGGATCACCGGGGAGCTGTTTTTT
TRBJ1-6 TRBD1 - TRBV2 CAEGQANSPLHF TGTGCCGAAGGACAGGCAAATTCACCCCTCCACTTT
TRBJ1-3 - - TRBV5-1 CASSRGEPGNTIYF TGCGCCAGCAGCCGGGGTGAACCTGGAAACACCATATATTTT
TRBJ1-3 - - TRBV12-5 CASGLVVSAGNTIYF TGTGCTAGTGGTTTGGTAGTGTCAGCTGGAAACACCATATATTTT
TRBJ2-3 - - TRBV5-1 CASSLDRQRQYF TGCGCCAGCAGCTTGGACCGACAGCGTCAGTATTTT
TRBJ1-6 TRBD1 few TRBV11-2 CASSAGTGYNSPLHF TGTGCCAGCAGCGCCGGGACAGGATATAATTCACCCCTCCACTTT
TRBJ2-1 - few TRBV9 CASSVDLVGNEQFF TGTGCCAGCAGCGTAGACCTAGTAGGTAATGAGCAGTTCTTC
TRBJ2-1 TRBD1 - TRBV27 CASRDRGGLDEQFF TGTGCCAGCAGGGACAGGGGGGGACTAGATGAGCAGTTCTTC
TRBJ1-4 - few TRBV6-1 CASSVRTDATNEKLFF TGTGCCAGCAGTGTGCGGACAGATGCAACTAATGAAAAACTGTTTTTT